What follows are 12 T cell receptor beta chains derived from one specimen sequenced in a study of radiotherapy plus CTLA-4 blockade in lung cancer. The repertoire was sequenced with immunoSEQ multiplex PCR; TCRdb's copy has only in-frame clones and lacks some. The table includes tens of thousands of clones, around 90% detected once. This specimen was peripheral blood, taken from a patient treated with radiotherapy plus ipilimumab. These receptors all stem from a human donor with non-small cell lung cancer who had stable disease on radiotherapy plus ipilimumab.

V gene TRBV19 combines with J gene TRBJ1-1; D is undetermined. Trimming cost V 3 bases and J 1 base, with 6 bases left between them. Germline V gives CDR1 LNHDA, CDR2 SQIVND (reference sequence). CDR3 length: 13 residues. CDR3 sequence reads: CASSMGRNTEAFF. CDR3 in DNA: TGTGCCAGTAGTATGGGCAGGAACACTGAAGCTTTCTTT.

CDR3 in DNA: TGTGCCAGCAGCTTAACGGGACAGGGGGGTTCACCCCTCCACTTT. It codes for CASSLTGQGGSPLHF. The gene calls are TRBV7-3 and TRBJ1-6, with 11 bases fitting TRBD1. Trimming removed 0 bases from V and 9 bases from J; junction bases left unmatched: 1. Per germline, CDR1 SGHTA and CDR2 FQGTGA. The CDR3 consists of 15 residues.

The V gene is TRBV19, the J gene TRBJ1-5; 7 bases are a match to TRBD1. This CDR3 spans 15 amino acids. V dropped 7 bases and J dropped 2; count of bases not matched to a gene: 8. Per germline, CDR1 LNHDA and CDR2 SQIVND (reference sequence). The CDR3 here is CASKRGGSGNQPQHF. In nucleotides, the CDR3 is TGTGCCAGTAAAAGAGGGGGCAGTGGCAATCAGCCCCAGCATTTT.

This chain uses TRBV19 with TRBJ2-3, with TRBD1 matching 7 bases. V lost 3 bases, J lost 4 bases, and 7 bases stayed unmatched. This CDR3 contains 15 residues. CDR1 and CDR2 (germline): LNHDA, SQIVND (reference sequence). The CDR3 nucleotides read TGTGCCAGTAGTATCCCGACAGGGAAGGCAGATACGCAGTATTTT. Amino acids: CASSIPTGKADTQYF. Full variable domain (missing parts from reference TRBV19 and TRBJ2-3): DGGITQSPKYLFRKEGQNVTLSCEQNLNHDAMYWYRQDPGQGLRLIYYSQIVNDFQKGDIAEGYSVSREKKESFPLTVTSAQKNPTAFYLCASSIPTGKADTQYFGPGTRLTVL.

The chain joins TRBV19 to TRBJ1-2; D remains ambiguous. The germline CDR1 and CDR2 sequences are LNHDA and SQIVND (reference sequence). The CDR3 sequence is 16 residues long. Between the trimmed V and J ends, which lost 6 bases and 4 bases, there was a span of 21 bases. The CDR3 sequence: CASRPARLLGSYGYTF. CDR3 DNA: TGTGCCAGTAGACCCGCTCGCCTTCTAGGGAGCTATGGCTACACCTTC. The variable domain in full, completed from reference TRBV19 and TRBJ1-2, reads DGGITQSPKYLFRKEGQNVTLSCEQNLNHDAMYWYRQDPGQGLRLIYYSQIVNDFQKGDIAEGYSVSREKKESFPLTVTSAQKNPTAFYLCASRPARLLGSYGYTFGSGTRLTVV.

The chain is built from TRBV28 and TRBJ1-5, with 7 nucleotides matching TRBD1. The CDR3 sequence is 14 residues long. Germline V lookup: CDR1 MDHEN, CDR2 SYDVKM. J was trimmed by 3 bases and V by 7 bases; bases with no gene match: 6. The CDR3 is CASIPTGTNQPQHF. CDR3 bases: TGTGCCAGCATCCCGACAGGGACCAATCAGCCCCAGCATTTT.

This clone was observed once. This sequence joins TRBV28 and TRBJ2-1; possibly TRBD2 for D (6 bases). Germline V gene data show CDR1 as MDHEN and CDR2 as SYDVKM. The CDR3 has 15 amino acids. Trimming left V 7 bases short and J 7 bases short, with 20 bases between. CDR3 protein: CASISLSGTLNEQFF. The DNA for the CDR3 is TGTGCCAGCATATCCTTATCCGGGACTTTAAATGAGCAGTTCTTC.

The chain employs TRBV5-8 and TRBJ2-5, with D unresolved. The V and J ends lost 0 bases and 2 bases respectively, with 11 bases between them. Looked up from germline, CDR1 is SGHTS and CDR2 is YDEGEE. CDR3 size: 15 residues. The CDR3 DNA sequence: TGTGCCAGCAGCTTGGGTGGCACTTTACAAGAGACCCAGTACTTC. Its protein is CASSLGGTLQETQYF.

This clone was recorded only once. The V call is TRBV10-3, the J call TRBJ1-1; D gene unclear. This CDR3 region has 12 residues. CDR1 is ENHRY and CDR2 is SYGVKD in the germline V gene. V lost 2 bases to trimming and J lost 7 bases, with 8 bases between them. CDR3 in DNA: TGTGCCATCAGTGAGGAACGGCTTGAAGCTTTCTTT. Its protein is CAISEERLEAFF.

V and J are TRBV5-4 and TRBJ2-7; the match to TRBD2 covers 10 bases. Trimming took 4 bases from V and 6 from J; bases not matched to a gene: 13. In germline, CDR1 is SGHNT, CDR2 YYREEE (reference sequence). The CDR3 has 16 residues. CDR3 protein: CASSLGRGLAGAEQYF. CDR3 nucleotide sequence: TGTGCCAGCAGCCTCGGGAGGGGGCTAGCGGGGGCCGAGCAGTACTTC.

Here the CDR3 reads CASSPTGLYGYTF. The CDR3 DNA is TGTGCCAGCAGCCCGACAGGGCTCTATGGCTACACCTTC. The rearrangement joins TRBV7-2 to TRBJ1-2; 7 nucleotides match TRBD1. CDR1 is SGHTA and CDR2 is FQGNSA in the germline V gene. This CDR3 comprises 13 residues. V lost 5 bases and J lost 4; bases outside the gene matches: 4.

The V call is TRBV7-9, the J call TRBJ2-5, with D perhaps TRBD2 (5 bases). V was clipped by 8 bases and J by 5 bases, with 9 bases between them. This CDR3 contains 11 residues. In germline, CDR1 is SEHNR, CDR2 FQNEAQ (reference sequence). The CDR3 loop is CASLTGETQYF. The DNA of the CDR3 is TGTGCCAGCCTTACGGGGGAGACCCAGTACTTC.